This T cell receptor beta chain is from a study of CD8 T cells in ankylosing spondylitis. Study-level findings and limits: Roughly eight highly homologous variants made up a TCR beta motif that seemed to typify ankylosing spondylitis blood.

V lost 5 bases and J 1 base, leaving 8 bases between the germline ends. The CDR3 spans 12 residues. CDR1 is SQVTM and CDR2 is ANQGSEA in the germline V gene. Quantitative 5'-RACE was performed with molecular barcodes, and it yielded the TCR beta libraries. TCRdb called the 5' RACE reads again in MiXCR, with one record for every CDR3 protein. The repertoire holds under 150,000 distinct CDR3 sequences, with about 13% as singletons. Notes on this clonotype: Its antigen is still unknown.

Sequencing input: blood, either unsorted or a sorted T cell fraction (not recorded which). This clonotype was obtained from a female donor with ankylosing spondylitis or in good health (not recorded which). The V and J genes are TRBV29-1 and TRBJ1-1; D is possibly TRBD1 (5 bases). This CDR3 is CSVMRGNTEAFF. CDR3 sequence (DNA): TGCAGCGTTATGAGGGGGAACACTGAAGCTTTCTTT.